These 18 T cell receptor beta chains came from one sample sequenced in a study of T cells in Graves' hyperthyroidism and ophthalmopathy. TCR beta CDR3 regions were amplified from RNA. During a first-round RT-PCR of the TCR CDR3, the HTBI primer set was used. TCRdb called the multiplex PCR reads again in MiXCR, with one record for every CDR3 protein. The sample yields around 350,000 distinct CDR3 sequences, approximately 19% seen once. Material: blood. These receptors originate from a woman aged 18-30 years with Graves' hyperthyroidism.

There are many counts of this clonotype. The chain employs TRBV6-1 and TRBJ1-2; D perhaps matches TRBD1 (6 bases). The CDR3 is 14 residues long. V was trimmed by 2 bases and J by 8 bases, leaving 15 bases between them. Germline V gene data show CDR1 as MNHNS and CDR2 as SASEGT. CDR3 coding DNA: TGTGCCAGCAGTGAATGGACAGCCCCTTGGGGCTACACCTTC. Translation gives CASSEWTAPWGYTF.

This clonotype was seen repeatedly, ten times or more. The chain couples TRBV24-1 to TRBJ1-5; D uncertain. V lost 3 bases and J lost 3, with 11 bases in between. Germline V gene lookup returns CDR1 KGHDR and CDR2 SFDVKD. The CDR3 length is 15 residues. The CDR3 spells CATSDLRLYNQPQHF. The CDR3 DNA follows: TGTGCCACCAGTGATCTCCGACTCTACAATCAGCCCCAGCATTTT.

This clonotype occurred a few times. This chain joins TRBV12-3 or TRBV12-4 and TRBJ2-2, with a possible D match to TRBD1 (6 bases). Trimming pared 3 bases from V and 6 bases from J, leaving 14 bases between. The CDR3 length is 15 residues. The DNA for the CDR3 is TGTGCCAGCAGTTTTAGGGGGTACCTCTCCGGGGAGCTGTTTTTT. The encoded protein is CASSFRGYLSGELFF.

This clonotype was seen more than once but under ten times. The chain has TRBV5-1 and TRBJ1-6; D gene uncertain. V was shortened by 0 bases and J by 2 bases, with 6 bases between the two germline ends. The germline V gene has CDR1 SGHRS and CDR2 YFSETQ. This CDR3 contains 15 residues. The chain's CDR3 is CASSLDAPYNSPLHF. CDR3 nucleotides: TGCGCCAGCAGCTTGGACGCCCCCTATAATTCACCCCTCCACTTT. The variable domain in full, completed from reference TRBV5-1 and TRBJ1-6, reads KAGVTQTPRYLIKTRGQQVTLSCSPISGHRSVSWYQQTPGQGLQFLFEYFSETQRNKGNFPGRFSGRQFSNSRSEMNVSTLELGDSALYLCASSLDAPYNSPLHFGNGTRLTVT.

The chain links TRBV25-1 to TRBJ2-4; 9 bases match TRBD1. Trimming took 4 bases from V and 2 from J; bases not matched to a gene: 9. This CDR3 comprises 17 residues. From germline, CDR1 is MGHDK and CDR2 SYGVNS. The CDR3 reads CASSGVQGASSKNIQYF. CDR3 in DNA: TGTGCCAGCAGTGGAGTACAGGGGGCTTCGTCCAAAAACATTCAGTACTTC. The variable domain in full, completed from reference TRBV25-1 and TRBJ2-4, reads EADIYQTPRYLVIGTGKKITLECSQTMGHDKMYWYQQDPGMELHLIHYSYGVNSTEKGDLSSESTVSRIRTEHFPLTLESARPSHTSQYLCASSGVQGASSKNIQYFGAGTRLSVL.

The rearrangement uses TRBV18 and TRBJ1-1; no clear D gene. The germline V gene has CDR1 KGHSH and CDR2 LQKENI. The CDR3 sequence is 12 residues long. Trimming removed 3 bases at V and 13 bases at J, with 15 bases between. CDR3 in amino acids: CASSPLVGSGFF. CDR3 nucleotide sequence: TGTGCCAGCTCACCGCTGGTAGGTTCGGGTTTCTTT.

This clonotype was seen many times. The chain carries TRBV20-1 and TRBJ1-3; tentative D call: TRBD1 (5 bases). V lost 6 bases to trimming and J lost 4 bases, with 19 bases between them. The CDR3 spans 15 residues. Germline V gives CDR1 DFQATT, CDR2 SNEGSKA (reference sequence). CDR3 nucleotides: TGCAGTGCCCCGCGGATTTGGGGGTTAGGAAACACCATATATTTT. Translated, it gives CSAPRIWGLGNTIYF.

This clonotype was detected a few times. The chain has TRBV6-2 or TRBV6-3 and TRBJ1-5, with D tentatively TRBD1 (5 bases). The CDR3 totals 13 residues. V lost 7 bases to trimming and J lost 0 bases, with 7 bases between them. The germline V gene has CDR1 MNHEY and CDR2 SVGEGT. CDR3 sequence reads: CASTDNSNQPQHF. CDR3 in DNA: TGTGCCAGCACGGACAATAGCAATCAGCCCCAGCATTTT.

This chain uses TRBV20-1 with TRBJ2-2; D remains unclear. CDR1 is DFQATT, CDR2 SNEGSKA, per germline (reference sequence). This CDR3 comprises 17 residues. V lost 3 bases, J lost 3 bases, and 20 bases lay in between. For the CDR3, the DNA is TGCAGTGCTAGGGATCCCCGGGCTACTACAGACACCGGGGAGCTGTTTTTT. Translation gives CSARDPRATTDTGELFF.

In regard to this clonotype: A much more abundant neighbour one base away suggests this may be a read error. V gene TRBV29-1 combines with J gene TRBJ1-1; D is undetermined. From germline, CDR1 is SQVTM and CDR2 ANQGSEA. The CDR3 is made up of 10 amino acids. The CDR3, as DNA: TGCAGCGTTGGAGCAACTGAAGCTTGCTTT. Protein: CSVGATEACF.

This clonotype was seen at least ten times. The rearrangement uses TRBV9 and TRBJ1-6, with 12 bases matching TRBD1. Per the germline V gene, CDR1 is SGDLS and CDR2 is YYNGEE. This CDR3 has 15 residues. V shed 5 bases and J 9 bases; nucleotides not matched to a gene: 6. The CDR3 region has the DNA TGTGCCAGCAGGTCGGGGGACAGGGGGCGTTCACCCCTCCACTTT. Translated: CASRSGDRGRSPLHF.

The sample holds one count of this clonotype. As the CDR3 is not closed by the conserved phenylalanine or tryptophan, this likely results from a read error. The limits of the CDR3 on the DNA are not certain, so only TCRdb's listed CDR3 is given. CDR3: CASSLQGLGTGELCV. The genes are TRBV7-2 and TRBJ2-2; the table's D gene call, TRBD1, was not cross checked with the DNA. The germline V gene has CDR1 SGHTA and CDR2 FQGNSA. Both ends counted, the CDR3 spans 15 residues.

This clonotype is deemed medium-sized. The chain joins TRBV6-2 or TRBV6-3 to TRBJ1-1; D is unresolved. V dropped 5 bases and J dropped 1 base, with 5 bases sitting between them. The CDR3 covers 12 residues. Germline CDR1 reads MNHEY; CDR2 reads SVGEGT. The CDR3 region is CASSDPNTEAFF. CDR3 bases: TGTGCCAGCAGTGACCCGAACACTGAAGCTTTCTTT.

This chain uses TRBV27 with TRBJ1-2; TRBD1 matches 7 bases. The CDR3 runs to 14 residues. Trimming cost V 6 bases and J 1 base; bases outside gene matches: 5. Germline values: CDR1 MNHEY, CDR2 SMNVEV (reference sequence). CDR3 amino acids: CASRPGQVNYGYTF. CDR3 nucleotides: TGTGCCAGCAGACCCGGACAGGTTAACTATGGCTACACCTTC.

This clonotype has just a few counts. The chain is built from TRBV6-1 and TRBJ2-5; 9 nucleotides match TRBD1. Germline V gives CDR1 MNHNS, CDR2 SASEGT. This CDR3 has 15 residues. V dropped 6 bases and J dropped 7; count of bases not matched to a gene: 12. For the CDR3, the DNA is TGTGCCAGCAGCCCCCAGACAGGGGGAGTGGGGACCCAGTACTTC. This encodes CASSPQTGGVGTQYF.

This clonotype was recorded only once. Here the CDR3 DNA reads TGTGCCAGCAGAGAGGGTCTAACAAATCAGCAGTACTTC. Translating gives CASREGLTNQQYF. The chain recombines TRBV6-2 or TRBV6-3 with TRBJ2-7, with D tentatively TRBD2 (5 bases). The germline CDR1 and CDR2 sequences are MNHEY and SVGEGT. Trimming took off 6 bases at V and 8 bases at J, with 17 bases between the two ends. This CDR3 contains 13 residues.

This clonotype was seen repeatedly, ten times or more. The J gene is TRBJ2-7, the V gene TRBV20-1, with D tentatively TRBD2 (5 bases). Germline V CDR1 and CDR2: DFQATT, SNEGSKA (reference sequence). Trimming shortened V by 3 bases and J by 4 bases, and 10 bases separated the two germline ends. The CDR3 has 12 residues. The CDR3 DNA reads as TGCAGTGCTAGGAGGGCGCAGTACGAGCAGTACTTC. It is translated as CSARRAQYEQYF.

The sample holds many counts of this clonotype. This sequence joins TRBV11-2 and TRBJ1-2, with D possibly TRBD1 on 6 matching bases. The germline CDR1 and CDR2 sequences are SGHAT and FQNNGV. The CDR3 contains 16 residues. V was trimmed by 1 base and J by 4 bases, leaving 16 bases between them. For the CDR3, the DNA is TGTGCCAGCAGCTTAGTCCCCGGGGGCAGTGGCTATGGCTACACCTTC. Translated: CASSLVPGGSGYGYTF. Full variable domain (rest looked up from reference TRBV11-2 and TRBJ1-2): EAGVAQSPRYKIIEKRQSVAFWCNPISGHATLYWYQQILGQGPKLLIQFQNNGVVDDSQLPKDRFSAERLKGVDSTLKIQPAKLEDSAVYLCASSLVPGGSGYGYTFGSGTRLTVV.